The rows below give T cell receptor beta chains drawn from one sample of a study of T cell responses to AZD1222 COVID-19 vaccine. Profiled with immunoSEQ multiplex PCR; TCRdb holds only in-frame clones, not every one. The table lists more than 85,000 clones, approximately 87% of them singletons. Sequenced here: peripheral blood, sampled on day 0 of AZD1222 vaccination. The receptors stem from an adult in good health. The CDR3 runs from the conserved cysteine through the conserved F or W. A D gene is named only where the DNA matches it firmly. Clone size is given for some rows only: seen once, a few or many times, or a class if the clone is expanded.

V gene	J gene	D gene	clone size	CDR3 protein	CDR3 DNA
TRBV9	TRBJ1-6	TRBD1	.	CASSVPPGQDNSPLHF	TGTGCCAGCAGCGTACCCCCCGGACAGGATAATTCACCCCTCCACTTT
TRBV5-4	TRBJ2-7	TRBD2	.	CASSQPPGTSFDEQYF	TGTGCCAGCAGCCAGCCACCCGGGACTAGCTTCGACGAGCAGTACTTC
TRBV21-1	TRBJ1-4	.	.	CASSLSHRFVTNEKLFF	TGTGCCAGCAGCCTCTCCCACCGGTTTGTGACTAATGAAAAACTGTTTTTT
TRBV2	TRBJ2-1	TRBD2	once	CASRIAGGPFNEQFF	TGTGCCAGCAGGATAGCGGGGGGGCCGTTCAATGAGCAGTTCTTC
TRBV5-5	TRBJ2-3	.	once	CASSLRGPPSDTQYF	TGTGCCAGCAGCTTGAGGGGCCCCCCTTCAGATACGCAGTATTTT
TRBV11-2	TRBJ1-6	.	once	CASSPWAGEYNSPLHF	TGTGCCAGCAGCCCATGGGCGGGGGAGTATAATTCACCCCTCCACTTT
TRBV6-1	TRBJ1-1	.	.	CASSEARTYTEAFF	TGTGCCAGCAGTGAAGCCCGCACTTACACTGAAGCTTTCTTT
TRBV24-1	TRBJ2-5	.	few	CATSSGGVVETQYF	TGTGCCACCAGTTCAGGGGGGGTGGTGGAGACCCAGTACTTC
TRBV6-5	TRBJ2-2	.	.	CASSSPGWTHTGELFF	TGTGCCAGCAGTTCACCCGGTTGGACTCACACCGGGGAGCTGTTTTTT
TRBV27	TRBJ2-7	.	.	CASSFRLSHSYEQYF	TGTGCCAGCAGTTTTCGACTCTCACACTCCTACGAGCAGTACTTC
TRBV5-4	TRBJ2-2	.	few	CASSFDQIAANTGELFF	TGTGCCAGCAGCTTTGACCAAATAGCGGCGAACACCGGGGAGCTGTTTTTT
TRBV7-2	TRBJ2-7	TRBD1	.	CASSRHVPTGDEQYF	TGTGCCAGCAGCCGTCACGTACCGACAGGGGACGAGCAGTACTTC
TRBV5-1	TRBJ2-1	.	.	CASIRGPGNEQFF	TGCGCCAGCATTCGCGGACCTGGGAATGAGCAGTTCTTC
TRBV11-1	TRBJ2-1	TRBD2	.	CAAGGGPDEQFF	TGTGCCGCGGGAGGAGGGCCCGATGAGCAGTTCTTC
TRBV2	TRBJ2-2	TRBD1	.	CASFTGGTGELFF	TGTGCCAGTTTCACAGGGGGGACCGGGGAGCTGTTTTTT
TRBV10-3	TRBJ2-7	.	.	CAISALTGIVQYF	TGTGCCATCAGTGCTCTGACAGGAATAGTGCAGTACTTC
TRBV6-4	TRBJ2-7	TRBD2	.	CASSQVAGGSYEQYF	TGTGCCAGCAGTCAGGTGGCGGGGGGATCCTACGAGCAGTACTTC
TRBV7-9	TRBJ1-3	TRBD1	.	CASSHWTGSGNTIYF	TGTGCCAGCAGCCATTGGACAGGGTCTGGAAACACCATATATTTT
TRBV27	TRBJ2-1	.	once	CASRYGTAGYNEQFF	TGTGCCAGCAGATACGGGACAGCGGGATACAATGAGCAGTTCTTC
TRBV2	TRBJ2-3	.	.	CASRDTDTQYF	TGTGCCAGCAGAGACACAGATACGCAGTATTTT
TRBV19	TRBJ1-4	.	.	CATSGQGRGEKLFF	.
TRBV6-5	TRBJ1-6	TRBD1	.	CASKGQGAESPLHF	TGTGCCAGCAAGGGACAGGGGGCTGAATCACCCCTCCACTTT
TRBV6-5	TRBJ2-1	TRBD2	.	CASSSRGDAYNEQFF	TGTGCCAGCAGTTCCCGGGGGGACGCATACAATGAGCAGTTCTTC
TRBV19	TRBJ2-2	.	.	CASSSQGTGELFF	TGTGCCAGTAGTAGCCAAGGAACCGGGGAGCTGTTTTTT
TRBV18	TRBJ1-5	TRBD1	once	CASSEGGTVNQPQHF	TGTGCCAGCTCGGAAGGAGGGACAGTGAATCAGCCCCAGCATTTT
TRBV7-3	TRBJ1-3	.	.	CASSLSDGNTIYF	TGTGCCAGCAGCTTATCGGATGGAAACACCATATATTTT
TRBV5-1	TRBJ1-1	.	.	CASSLGTARKNTEAFF	TGCGCCAGCAGCTTGGGGACGGCACGGAAGAACACTGAAGCTTTCTTT
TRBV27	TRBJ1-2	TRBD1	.	CASRATGEVYGYTF	TGTGCCAGCAGAGCCACAGGGGAAGTCTATGGCTACACCTTC